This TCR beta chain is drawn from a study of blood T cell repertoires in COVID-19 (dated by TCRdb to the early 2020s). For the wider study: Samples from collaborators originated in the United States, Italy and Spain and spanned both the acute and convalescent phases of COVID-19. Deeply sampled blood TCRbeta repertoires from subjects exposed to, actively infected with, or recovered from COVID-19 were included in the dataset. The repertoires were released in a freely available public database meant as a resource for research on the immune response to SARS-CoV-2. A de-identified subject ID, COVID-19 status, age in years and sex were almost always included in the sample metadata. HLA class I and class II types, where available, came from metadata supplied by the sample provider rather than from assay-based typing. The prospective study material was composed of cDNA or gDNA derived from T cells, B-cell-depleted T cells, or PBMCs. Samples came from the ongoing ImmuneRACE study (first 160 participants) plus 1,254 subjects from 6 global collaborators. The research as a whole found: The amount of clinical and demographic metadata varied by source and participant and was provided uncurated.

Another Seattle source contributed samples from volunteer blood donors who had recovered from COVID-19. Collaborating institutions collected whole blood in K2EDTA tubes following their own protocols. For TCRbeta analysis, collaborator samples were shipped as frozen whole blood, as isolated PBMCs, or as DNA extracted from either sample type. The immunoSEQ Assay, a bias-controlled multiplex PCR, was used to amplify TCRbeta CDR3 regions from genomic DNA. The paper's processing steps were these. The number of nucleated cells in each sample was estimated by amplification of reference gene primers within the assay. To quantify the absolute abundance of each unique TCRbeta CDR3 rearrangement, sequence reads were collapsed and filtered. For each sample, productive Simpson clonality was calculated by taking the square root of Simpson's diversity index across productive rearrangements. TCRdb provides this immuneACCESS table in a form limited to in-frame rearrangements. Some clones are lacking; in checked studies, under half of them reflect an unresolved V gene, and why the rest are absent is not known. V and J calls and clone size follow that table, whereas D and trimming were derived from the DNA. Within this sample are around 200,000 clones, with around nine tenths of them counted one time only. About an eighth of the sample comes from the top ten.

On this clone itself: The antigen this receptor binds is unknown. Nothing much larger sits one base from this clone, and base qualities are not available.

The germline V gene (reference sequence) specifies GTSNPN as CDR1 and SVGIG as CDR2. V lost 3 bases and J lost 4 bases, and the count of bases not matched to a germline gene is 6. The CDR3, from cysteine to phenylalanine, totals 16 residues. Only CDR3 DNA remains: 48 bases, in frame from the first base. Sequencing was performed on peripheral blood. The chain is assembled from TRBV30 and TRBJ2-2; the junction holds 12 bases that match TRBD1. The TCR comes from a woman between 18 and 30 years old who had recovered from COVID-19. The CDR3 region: CAWSPGQGAPTGELFF. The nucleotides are TGTGCCTGGAGCCCGGGACAGGGGGCGCCCACCGGGGAGCTGTTTTTT.